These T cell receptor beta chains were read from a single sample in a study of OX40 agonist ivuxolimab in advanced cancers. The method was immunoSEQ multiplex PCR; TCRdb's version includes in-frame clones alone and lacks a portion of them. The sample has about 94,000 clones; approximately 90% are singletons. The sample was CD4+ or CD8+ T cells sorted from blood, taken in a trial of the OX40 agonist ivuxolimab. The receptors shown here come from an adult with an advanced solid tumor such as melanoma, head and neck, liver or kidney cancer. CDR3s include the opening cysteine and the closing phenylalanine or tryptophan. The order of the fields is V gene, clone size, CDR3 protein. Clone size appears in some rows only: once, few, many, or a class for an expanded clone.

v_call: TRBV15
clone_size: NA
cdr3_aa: CATGSRGGNSPLHF

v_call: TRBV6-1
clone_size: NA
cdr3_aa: CASRETALAGGTDTQYF

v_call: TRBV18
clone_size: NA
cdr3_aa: CASSPRGGASGANVLTF

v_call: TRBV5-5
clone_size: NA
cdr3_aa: CASSLEVARAISTDTQYF

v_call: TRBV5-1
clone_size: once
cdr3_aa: CASSLEGGGTQPQHF

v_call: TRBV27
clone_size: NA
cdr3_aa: CASSPGTGVGRTRDSNQPQHF

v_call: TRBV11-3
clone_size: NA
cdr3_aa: CASSITNTGELFF

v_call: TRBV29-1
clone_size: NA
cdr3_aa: CTCRDTNTGELFF

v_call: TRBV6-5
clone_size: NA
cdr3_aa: CASSRTGGSYNEQFF

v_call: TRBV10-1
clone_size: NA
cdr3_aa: CASSPLGGGNEQFF

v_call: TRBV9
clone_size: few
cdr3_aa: CASSSRTGRNLGYTF

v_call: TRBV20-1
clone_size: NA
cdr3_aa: CKGKPYEQYF

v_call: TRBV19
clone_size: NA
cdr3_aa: CASRDRINEKLFF

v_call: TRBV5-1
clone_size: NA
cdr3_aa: CASSLAPFNTEAFF

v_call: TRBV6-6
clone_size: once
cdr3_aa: CASSLSDPRYTF

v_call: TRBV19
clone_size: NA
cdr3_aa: CASSIVIGVGYGYTF

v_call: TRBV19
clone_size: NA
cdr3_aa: CASGTGGNTIYF

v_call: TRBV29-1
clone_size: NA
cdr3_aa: CSVDLRGQSPLLTGELFF

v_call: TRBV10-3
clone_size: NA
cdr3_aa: CAIAGEFGANNEQFF

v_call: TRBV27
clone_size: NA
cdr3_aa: CASSSPSHGDGAFF

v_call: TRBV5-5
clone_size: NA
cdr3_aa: CASSLRQGGYEQYF

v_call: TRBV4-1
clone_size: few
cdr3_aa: CASSQPGGRINYGYTF

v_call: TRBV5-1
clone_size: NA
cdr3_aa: CASTEGRGRYEQYF

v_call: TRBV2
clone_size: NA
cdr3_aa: CASSEQLSLNYGYTF

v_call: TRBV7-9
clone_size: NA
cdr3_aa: CASSSEGGLYGYTF

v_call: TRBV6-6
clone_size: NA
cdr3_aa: CASSGDRVVYTF

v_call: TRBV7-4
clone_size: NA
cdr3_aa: CASSLEGTGVVFMDTGELFF

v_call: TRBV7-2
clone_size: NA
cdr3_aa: CASSFRDRGGGELFF

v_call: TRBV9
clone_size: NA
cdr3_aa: CASSSGGYNSPLHF

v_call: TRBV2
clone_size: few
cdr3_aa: CASTGQFNQPQHF

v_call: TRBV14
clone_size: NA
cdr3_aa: CASSQAGTVFDTF

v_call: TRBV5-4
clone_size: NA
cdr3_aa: CASSLSGRPRSGANVLTF